Shown below are 15 T cell receptor beta chains from a single sample sequenced in a study of control samples from healthy donors and cancer patients. Profiled with immunoSEQ multiplex PCR; TCRdb holds only in-frame clones, not every one. The repertoire includes some 120,000 clones, 85% to 95% of them detected once, and approximately 2.5% sits in the top ten. The sequenced material came from blood. The receptors come from a young man in good health.

This clone was counted at least ten times. The chain uses TRBV10-3 and TRBJ1-1, with D tentatively TRBD1 (5 bases). Per the germline V gene, CDR1 is ENHRY and CDR2 is SYGVKD. The length of the CDR3 is 13 residues. V was shortened by 7 bases and J by 3 bases, with 12 bases between the two germline ends. CDR3 in DNA: TGTGCCATCAAACCAGGGCGGGACACTGAAGCTTTCTTT. It is translated as CAIKPGRDTEAFF.

This clone was detected only a few times. The V call is TRBV5-6, the J call TRBJ2-3, with D unclear. There are 14 residues in the CDR3. Trimming removed 2 bases at V and 0 bases at J, with 7 bases between. Germline V gene lookup returns CDR1 SGHDT and CDR2 YYEEEE. In DNA, the CDR3 is TGTGCCAGCAGCTTACCCGCTAGCACAGATACGCAGTATTTT. It translates to CASSLPASTDTQYF.

The J gene is TRBJ1-1, the V gene TRBV11-2, with no clear D. CDR1 and CDR2 (germline): SGHAT, FQNNGV. Trimming took 6 bases from V and 1 from J, leaving 3 bases between them. CDR3 length: 11 amino acids. The chain's CDR3 is CASSPNTEAFF. The CDR3 DNA sequence: TGTGCCAGCAGTCCGAACACTGAAGCTTTCTTT.

The chain employs TRBV24-1 and TRBJ2-3; 9 positions match TRBD2. The germline gives CDR1 KGHDR, CDR2 SFDVKD. The CDR3 is 17 residues long. J was trimmed by 4 bases and V by 5 bases; bases with no gene match: 12. The CDR3 loop reads CATSVSGGGAMADTQYF. CDR3 nucleotide sequence: TGTGCCACCAGTGTTTCGGGCGGGGGGGCTATGGCAGATACGCAGTATTTT.

The J gene is TRBJ2-7, the V gene TRBV5-1, with a weak D call TRBD1 (5 bases). Trimming took 5 bases from V and 0 from J, leaving 12 bases between them. The V gene's germline CDR1 is SGHRS and CDR2 YFSETQ. This CDR3 has 14 amino acids. The DNA of the CDR3 is TGCGCCAGCAGTTTTCTACAGGCCTCCTACGAGCAGTACTTC. Protein product: CASSFLQASYEQYF.

The chain has TRBV4-2 and TRBJ1-2; the D is unclear. Germline lookup yields CDR1 LGHNA and CDR2 YNFKEQ. With 3 bases removed from V and 8 bases from J, the gap between germline ends came to 7 bases. The CDR3 covers 11 residues. CDR3 bases: TGTGCCAGCAGCCATGAAATGGGCTACACCTTC. Its translation: CASSHEMGYTF.

The count of this clone is one. The rearrangement links TRBV10-2 to TRBJ2-5; 9 bases line up with TRBD2. The CDR3 sequence is 16 residues long. Losses at the gene ends were 3 bases for V and 5 bases for J; bases not matched to a gene: 10. Germline loops: CDR1 WSHSY, CDR2 SAAADI. In DNA form, the CDR3 reads TGCGCCAGCAGTGACCCGGGACTAGCCCAACGGGAGACCCAGTACTTC. It is translated as CASSDPGLAQRETQYF.

The chain uses TRBV6-1 and TRBJ1-4; perhaps TRBD1 as D (5 bases). Germline V CDR1 and CDR2: MNHNS, SASEGT. The ends were cut back, 2 bases at V and 8 bases at J, with 15 bases in the middle. The CDR3 runs to 15 residues. The CDR3 DNA follows: TGTGCCAGCAGTGAACTGTGGCAGGGAAACGAAAAACTGTTTTTT. Amino acid sequence: CASSELWQGNEKLFF.

J is TRBJ1-1 and V is TRBV4-1; D ambiguous. V lost 4 bases and J 8 bases, leaving 23 bases between the germline ends. The CDR3 is 16 residues long. Germline V gene data show CDR1 as MGHRA and CDR2 as YSYEKL. The CDR3 here is CASSPQPHPQEREAFF. CDR3 bases: TGCGCCAGCAGCCCTCAACCCCACCCTCAGGAAAGGGAAGCTTTCTTT.

Remarks on this clone: At one of its ends the junction is not consistent with the germline gene, which may arise from a read error. At the DNA level, this CDR3 is encoded by other sequences in the same sample as well. V usage is TRBV11-2 and J usage is TRBJ1-2; 10 bases map to TRBD1. This CDR3 has 13 amino acids. CDR1 is SGHAT, CDR2 FQNNGV, per germline. The CDR3, as DNA: TGTGCCAGCAGCCTAGACAGGGGGCGCGGCTACACCTTC. Translated, it gives CASSLDRGRGYTF.

The J gene is TRBJ2-1, the V gene TRBV9; 11 bases line up with TRBD1. Losses at the gene ends were 0 bases for V and 6 bases for J; bases not matched to a gene: 2. The V gene's germline CDR1 is SGDLS and CDR2 YYNGEE. This CDR3 contains 15 residues. The CDR3 sequence is CASSVGTGGLNEQFF. CDR3 sequence (DNA): TGTGCCAGCAGCGTAGGGACAGGGGGCCTCAATGAGCAGTTCTTC.

This chain uses TRBV6-5 with TRBJ1-2; unclear D gene. Germline-derived CDR1 and CDR2 are MNHEY and SVGAGI. The CDR3 sequence is 14 residues long. V was shortened by 5 bases and J by 2 bases, with 12 bases between the two germline ends. This CDR3 reads CASSNRHSNYGYTF. CDR3 coding DNA: TGTGCCAGCAGTAACAGACACTCCAACTATGGCTACACCTTC.

The chain has TRBV27 and TRBJ1-2; 8 bases match TRBD1. The germline gives CDR1 MNHEY, CDR2 SMNVEV (reference sequence). V lost 0 bases to trimming and J lost 4 bases; unmatched junction nucleotides: 4. CDR3 length: 15 residues. The CDR3 reads CASSLSRTGTYGYTF. The CDR3 DNA is TGTGCCAGCAGTTTATCCAGGACAGGGACCTATGGCTACACCTTC.

The genes are TRBV4-1 and TRBJ1-1; D uncertain. V lost 2 bases and J 6 bases, leaving 10 bases between the germline ends. Germline lookup yields CDR1 MGHRA and CDR2 YSYEKL. CDR3 length equals 13 residues. The CDR3 loop reads CASSQPNTPEAFF. The CDR3 DNA is TGCGCCAGCAGCCAACCGAACACGCCTGAAGCTTTCTTT.

The chain is built from TRBV18 and TRBJ1-1, with no clear D. With 1 base removed from V and 1 base from J, the gap between germline ends came to 4 bases. The CDR3 has 13 residues. Germline V CDR1 and CDR2: KGHSH, LQKENI. The CDR3 sequence: CASSPLGNTEAFF. The DNA of the CDR3 is TGTGCCAGCTCACCACTGGGGAACACTGAAGCTTTCTTT.